Presented here are 27 T cell receptor beta chains from one specimen sequenced in a study of T cells after yellow fever vaccination. From the 5' RACE reads, TCRdb called clonotypes with MiXCR, one entry per CDR3 protein. The table lists 35,000 to 55,000 distinct CDR3 sequences, 6% to 7% of them singletons, with roughly 10% in the top ten. Specimen: PBMCs, either bulk or a sorted T-cell subset (CD4+, CD8+, memory, or dextramer-sorted; not recorded which), collected 45 days after the yellow fever booster vaccination. These TCRs come from a man aged 25-45 years who received the YFV17D yellow fever vaccine.

The chain is built from TRBV6-5 and TRBJ1-2, with D unclear. V lost 4 bases, J lost 4 bases, and 7 bases lay in between. CDR1 MNHEY and CDR2 SVGAGI come from the germline V gene. CDR3 length equals 12 residues. The chain's CDR3 is CASSSAAYGYTF. In DNA form, the CDR3 reads TGTGCCAGCAGTTCCGCCGCCTATGGCTACACCTTC.

This clonotype was recorded at least ten times. The chain recombines TRBV12-3 or TRBV12-4 with TRBJ2-2; 8 bases align to TRBD2. This CDR3 spans 18 amino acids. J was trimmed by 7 bases and V by 5 bases; bases with no gene match: 18. The chain's CDR3 is CASSPQVGAGVRNGELFF. The DNA for the CDR3 is TGTGCCAGCAGTCCCCAAGTCGGAGCGGGAGTGAGGAACGGGGAGCTGTTTTTT.

This clonotype was counted at least ten times. The J gene is TRBJ2-5, the V gene TRBV15; TRBD2 matches 7 bases. The V and J ends lost 1 base and 5 bases, in that order; junction bases with no gene match: 7. The germline gives CDR1 LNHNV, CDR2 YYDKDF (reference sequence). The CDR3 covers 15 residues. For the CDR3, the DNA is TGTGCCACCAGCAGAGGAGGGCTAGCGGCTGAGACCCAGTACTTC. Protein sequence: CATSRGGLAAETQYF. Full variable domain (missing parts from reference TRBV15 and TRBJ2-5): DAMVIQNPRYQVTQFGKPVTLSCSQTLNHNVMYWYQQKSSQAPKLLFHYYDKDFNNEADTPDNFQSRRPNTSFCFLDIRSPGLGDTAMYLCATSRGGLAAETQYFGPGTRLLVL.

This clonotype was picked up many times. The rearrangement uses TRBV5-1 and TRBJ2-7; possibly TRBD2 for D (6 bases). Germline CDR1 reads SGHRS; CDR2 reads YFSETQ. The CDR3 has 14 residues. V was shortened by 1 base and J by 2 bases, with 10 bases between the two germline ends. CDR3 loop: CASSLNPGAYEQYF. The CDR3 coding sequence is TGCGCCAGCAGCTTGAATCCGGGAGCCTACGAGCAGTACTTC.

The chain combines TRBV29-1 with TRBJ2-7; D is possibly TRBD2 (5 bases). Trimming shortened V by 4 bases and J by 6 bases, and 19 bases separated the two germline ends. The length of the CDR3 is 14 residues. The V gene's germline CDR1 is SQVTM and CDR2 ANQGSEA. As DNA, the CDR3 is TGCAGCGTTGGGGGAGCTAGGGCGGACTCCGAGCAGTACTTC. Encoded protein: CSVGGARADSEQYF.

This clonotype showed up just a few times. V is TRBV12-3 or TRBV12-4 and J is TRBJ1-2; possible D gene TRBD1, 6 bases. This CDR3 contains 13 residues. V was clipped by 2 bases and J by 8 bases, with 12 bases between them. CDR3 sequence: CASSLWGRDGYTF. As DNA, the CDR3 is TGTGCCAGCAGTTTATGGGGGCGGGACGGCTACACCTTC.

This clonotype was picked up a small number of times. The rearrangement links TRBV6-4 to TRBJ2-6, with TRBD1 matching over 7 bases. The CDR3 runs to 14 residues. The ends lost 4 bases at V and 3 bases at J; junction bases unmatched: 0. The germline V gene encodes CDR1 MRHNA and CDR2 SNTAGT. CDR3 amino acids: CASSGDSGANVLTF. For the CDR3, the DNA is TGTGCCAGCAGTGGGGACAGTGGGGCCAACGTCCTGACTTTC.

The rearrangement links TRBV12-5 to TRBJ2-3; D not resolved. Germline loops: CDR1 LGHNT, CDR2 FRNRAP. The CDR3 length is 15 residues. V lost 1 base and J 2 bases, leaving 10 bases between the germline ends. In DNA form, the CDR3 reads TGTGCTAGTGGTTTGGGGGCCCTCGTCACAGATACGCAGTATTTT. This encodes CASGLGALVTDTQYF.

This chain connects TRBV7-2 to TRBJ2-5; 8 bases agree with TRBD2. There are 16 residues in the CDR3. Losses at the gene ends were 1 base for V and 5 bases for J; bases not matched to a gene: 9. Germline CDR1 reads SGHTA; CDR2 reads FQGNSA. Written as DNA, the CDR3 is TGTGCCAGCAGCTTAGAGGCGGGAGGAGGAGGCGAGACCCAGTACTTC. Protein sequence: CASSLEAGGGGETQYF.

Regarding this clonotype: The CDR3 does not close with the conserved phenylalanine or tryptophan, likely indicating a read error. The CDR3 sequence: CASSPTRESSYEQYL. DNA for the CDR3: TGTGCCAGCAGCCCCACCCGGGAGAGCTCCTACGAGCAGTACTTG. This chain connects TRBV7-8 to TRBJ2-7, with D maybe TRBD2 (6 bases). The CDR3 sequence is 15 residues long. The V and J ends lost 5 bases and 0 bases respectively, with 14 bases between them. Germline V gene sequence: CDR1 SGHVS, CDR2 FQNEAQ.

This clonotype was recorded many times. The CDR3 region has the DNA TGTGCCAGCAGGGCTAGCGGCACAGATACGCAGTATTTT. Protein sequence: CASRASGTDTQYF. The rearrangement uses TRBV6-1 and TRBJ2-3; a weak D match, TRBD2 (6 bases). This CDR3 has 13 amino acids. The germline CDR1 and CDR2 sequences are MNHNS and SASEGT. V lost 6 bases and J lost 1, with 8 bases in between.

This clonotype has at least ten counts. This chain links TRBV29-1 with TRBJ1-4; 8 positions match TRBD1. Trimming at V came to 4 bases and at J to 8 bases, leaving 3 bases not matched to a gene. Germline V gene lookup returns CDR1 SQVTM and CDR2 ANQGSEA. This CDR3 is built from 12 residues. The CDR3 DNA reads TGCAGCGTTGGTGCAGGGGGCGAAAAACTGTTTTTT. Translated, it gives CSVGAGGEKLFF.

The gene calls are TRBV7-9 and TRBJ1-1; D is undetermined. The CDR3 has 15 residues. The germline V gene encodes CDR1 SEHNR and CDR2 FQNEAQ (reference sequence). V lost 6 bases to trimming and J lost 5 bases, with 19 bases between them. The CDR3 bases are TGTGCCAGCAGTCCTCTCGGATTCCCTGCAACTGAAGCTTTCTTT. It is translated as CASSPLGFPATEAFF.

The chain is built from TRBV7-9 and TRBJ2-5; 10 bases are a match to TRBD2. Germline assignment: CDR1 SEHNR and CDR2 FQNEAQ (reference sequence). J was trimmed by 4 bases and V by 0 bases; bases with no gene match: 2. The CDR3 sequence is 15 residues long. CDR3 bases: TGTGCCAGCAGCTTAGCAGCTAGCGGGGGAGAGACCCAGTACTTC. This codes for CASSLAASGGETQYF.

This chain joins TRBV11-2 and TRBJ2-1; TRBD2 agrees at 9 bases. V gave up 6 bases and J gave up 12 bases; unmatched junction bases: 9. The CDR3 runs to 13 residues. Germline V gene data show CDR1 as SGHAT and CDR2 as FQNNGV. In nucleotides, the CDR3 is TGTGCCAGCAGTCCCCCAGCGGGAGGCCCGCAGTTCTTC. This sequence encodes CASSPPAGGPQFF.

The sample holds many counts of this clonotype. The V gene is TRBV18, the J gene TRBJ2-1; D perhaps matches TRBD1 (6 bases). The CDR3 totals 15 residues. Germline V CDR1 and CDR2: KGHSH, LQKENI. V was clipped by 3 bases and J by 3 bases, with 12 bases between them. The CDR3 coding sequence is TGTGCCAGCTCACCGCAGACAGGAATCTACAATGAGCAGTTCTTC. Encoded protein: CASSPQTGIYNEQFF.

This clonotype is deemed medium-sized. This rearrangement joins TRBV5-4 to TRBJ1-2; a possible D gene is TRBD1 (5 bases). V was pared by 0 bases and J by 7 bases, with 16 bases between. The CDR3 spans 15 residues. Germline CDR1 is SGHNT and CDR2 is YYREEE (reference sequence). CDR3 in DNA: TGTGCCAGCAGCTTGGGGGCAGGGCCGTCCGGTGGCTACACCTTC. Translating it yields CASSLGAGPSGGYTF.

V usage is TRBV4-3 and J usage is TRBJ1-4; TRBD1 aligns across 7 bases. The CDR3 loop spans 18 amino acids. The V gene's germline CDR1 is LGHNA and CDR2 YSLEER. V lost 2 bases and J lost 8; bases outside the gene matches: 17. The CDR3 bases are TGCGCCAGCAGCCAAAGAACCTTGGCGAGACAGGGTGTAGAAAAACTGTTTTTT. Protein sequence: CASSQRTLARQGVEKLFF.

This clonotype was seen repeatedly, ten times or more. This chain joins TRBV7-2 and TRBJ2-2; D is uncertain. Germline CDR1 and CDR2: SGHTA and FQGNSA. V lost 1 base and J lost 6, with 9 bases in between. The CDR3 sequence is 14 residues long. The CDR3 nucleotides are TGTGCCAGCAGCTTAGACCTAGTTGCCGGGGAGCTGTTTTTT. Protein: CASSLDLVAGELFF.

The chain couples TRBV20-1 to TRBJ2-1, with D possibly matching TRBD2 (5 bases). The CDR3 totals 17 residues. The germline V gene has CDR1 DFQATT and CDR2 SNEGSKA (reference sequence). Deletions cut 0 bases from V and 6 bases from J, with 21 bases between. The CDR3 sequence: CSAREDEWLAETNEQFF. The DNA for the CDR3 is TGCAGTGCTAGAGAAGATGAATGGCTAGCAGAAACCAATGAGCAGTTCTTC.

This clonotype was observed at least ten times. J is TRBJ2-5 and V is TRBV20-1; 11 positions match TRBD2. CDR3 length equals 15 residues. V dropped 3 bases and J dropped 5; count of bases not matched to a gene: 8. Germline V gene lookup returns CDR1 DFQATT and CDR2 SNEGSKA (reference sequence). The CDR3: CSARKATSGIETQYF. The CDR3 DNA reads TGCAGTGCTAGGAAGGCGACTAGCGGGATCGAGACCCAGTACTTC.

This clonotype was found many times. The rearrangement uses TRBV9 and TRBJ2-1; 9 bases match TRBD2. V lost 0 bases to trimming and J lost 3 bases; unmatched junction nucleotides: 10. The CDR3 has 18 residues. Germline V gene lookup returns CDR1 SGDLS and CDR2 YYNGEE. DNA of the CDR3: TGTGCCAGCAGCGTAGCGGCTAGCGGGACCAATTTCTACAATGAGCAGTTCTTC. Protein: CASSVAASGTNFYNEQFF.

The gene calls are TRBV6-2 or TRBV6-3 and TRBJ1-2; D unresolved. The germline gives CDR1 MNHEY, CDR2 SVGEGT. Trimming took 5 bases from V and 2 from J, leaving 12 bases between them. There are 14 residues in the CDR3. DNA of the CDR3: TGTGCCAGCAGTGTCGCCGGAGGCAACTATGGCTACACCTTC. It encodes CASSVAGGNYGYTF.

Remarks on this clonotype: Since a much larger clone is just one base distant, this may be a read error. The chain combines TRBV6-1 with TRBJ2-1; D not resolved. The germline gives CDR1 MNHNS, CDR2 SASEGT. Trimming shortened V by 6 bases and J by 7 bases, and 13 bases separated the two germline ends. This CDR3 comprises 13 residues. The CDR3, as DNA: TGTGCCAGCAGCTCCCAGACCGGGAATGAGCAGTTCTTC. This gives the protein CASSSQTGNEQFF.

This clonotype has ten or more counts. The chain carries TRBV5-4 and TRBJ2-7, with D possibly called TRBD1 or TRBD2 (5 bases each). The V end was cut by 3 bases, the J end by 5 bases, with 18 bases between. CDR1 is SGHNT and CDR2 is YYREEE in the germline V gene (reference sequence). The CDR3 is 15 residues long. The CDR3 region is CASSSEWDREDEQYF. The DNA of the CDR3 is TGTGCCAGCAGCTCGGAATGGGACCGAGAGGACGAGCAGTACTTC.

This clonotype was seen at least ten times. The rearrangement uses TRBV7-8 and TRBJ2-2; D is uncertain. V was shortened by 3 bases and J by 3 bases, with 11 bases between the two germline ends. The CDR3 extends over 15 amino acids. Germline-derived CDR1 and CDR2 are SGHVS and FQNEAQ. The CDR3 region is CASSLPVPHTGELFF. The CDR3 DNA reads TGTGCCAGCAGCTTGCCCGTCCCGCACACCGGGGAGCTGTTTTTT. Looking up the rest from reference TRBV7-8 and TRBJ2-2 gives the full variable domain: GAGVSQSPRYKVAKRGQDVALRCDPISGHVSLFWYQQALGQGPEFLTYFQNEAQLDKSGLPSDRFFAERPEGSVSTLKIQRTQQEDSAVYLCASSLPVPHTGELFFGEGSRLTVL.

The chain links TRBV12-3 or TRBV12-4 to TRBJ1-1; D call uncertain. With 8 bases removed from V and 0 bases from J, the gap between germline ends came to 10 bases. The CDR3 runs to 13 residues. The CDR3 coding sequence is TGTGCCAGCCTTCGGCTCATGAACACTGAAGCTTTCTTT. This translates into CASLRLMNTEAFF.